This TCR beta chain derives from a study of cytomegalovirus exposure and HLA in healthy donors. PCR primers comprised 60 Vbeta and 13 Jbeta primers. Using immunoSEQ multiplex PCR, the repertoire was profiled, and TCRdb retains in-frame clones only, with some absent. The profile shows roughly 170,000 clones, approximately 78% of them singletons. The CDR3 loop spans 17 amino acids. From germline, CDR1 is KGHSH and CDR2 LQKENI. The V and J ends lost 0 bases and 5 bases, in that order; junction bases with no gene match: 6. V is TRBV18 and J is TRBJ1-4, with 10 bases identical to TRBD1. The receptor comes from a woman aged 18 to 35 in good health and CMV-seronegative. Sample: PBMCs. The CDR3: CASSPPGQGNRNEKLFF. CDR3 in DNA: TGTGCCAGCTCACCACCGGGACAGGGGAATCGAAATGAAAAACTGTTTTTT. Full variable domain (missing parts from reference TRBV18 and TRBJ1-4): NAGVMQNPRHLVRRRGQEARLRCSPMKGHSHVYWYRQLPEEGLKFMVYLQKENIIDESGMPKERFSAEFPKEGPSILRIQQVVRGDSAAYFCASSPPGQGNRNEKLFFGSGTQLSVL.